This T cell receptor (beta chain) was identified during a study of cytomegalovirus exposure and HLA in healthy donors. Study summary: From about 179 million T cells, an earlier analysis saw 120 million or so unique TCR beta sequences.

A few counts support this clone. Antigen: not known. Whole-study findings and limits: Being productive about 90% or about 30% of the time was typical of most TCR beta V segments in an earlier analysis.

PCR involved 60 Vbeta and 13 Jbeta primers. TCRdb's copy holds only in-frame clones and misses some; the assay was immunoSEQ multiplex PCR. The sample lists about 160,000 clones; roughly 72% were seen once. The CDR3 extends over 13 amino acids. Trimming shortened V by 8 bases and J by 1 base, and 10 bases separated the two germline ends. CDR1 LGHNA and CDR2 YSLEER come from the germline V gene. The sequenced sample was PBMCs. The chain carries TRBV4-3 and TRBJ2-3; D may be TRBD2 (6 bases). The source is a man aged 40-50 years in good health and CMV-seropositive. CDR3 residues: CASRLEGTDTQYF. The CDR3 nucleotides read TGCGCCAGCCGACTAGAGGGCACAGATACGCAGTATTTT.